Shown below are 22 T cell receptor beta chains from a single sample sequenced in a study of CXCR3-negative and CXCR3-positive naive CD8 T cells. The authors prepared UMI-labeled TRB cDNA libraries by 5' RACE. TCRdb re-called the 5' RACE reads and catalogs CDR3 proteins one per entry, DNA excluded. This sample lists about 56,000 distinct CDR3 sequences; its ten largest clones have 20%. The sample comprised memory CD8+ T cells from blood. Receptors were obtained from a human donor in good health. Some clones in this sample may be carry-over from other donors' samples.

The chain combines TRBV30 with TRBJ1-2. This CDR3 has 13 amino acids. Germline lookup yields CDR1 GTSNPN and CDR2 SVGIG (reference sequence). The CDR3 here is CAWSPGGDHGYTF.

CDR3 in amino acids: CASSRDRNYEQYF. The chain uses TRBV6-2 or TRBV6-3 and TRBJ2-7; TCRdb reports TRBD1, a call that lacks DNA to check it against. Germline V gene sequence: CDR1 MNHEY, CDR2 SVGEGT. CDR3 size: 13 residues.

The chain couples TRBV14 to TRBJ2-1; as DNA is missing, the TRBD1 call by TCRdb cannot be tested. The CDR3 is 14 amino acids. Germline values: CDR1 SGHDN, CDR2 FVKESK. CDR3 loop: CASSPSPGANEQFF.

The V and J genes are TRBV29-1 and TRBJ2-1; as DNA is missing, the TRBD1 call by TCRdb cannot be tested. CDR1 is SQVTM and CDR2 is ANQGSEA in the germline V gene. This CDR3 is 13 amino acids long. This CDR3 is CSTRDRGNNEQFF.

The rearrangement joins TRBV29-1 to TRBJ2-1; without DNA, the TCRdb call of TRBD2 cannot be checked. This CDR3 has 15 amino acids. Germline V CDR1 and CDR2: SQVTM, ANQGSEA. The CDR3 loop reads CSVERLAGDYNEQFF.

V usage is TRBV18 and J usage is TRBJ2-2. The CDR3 sequence is 13 residues long. The germline CDR1 and CDR2 sequences are KGHSH and LQKENI. CDR3 region: CASSPRMVGELFF. Full variable domain (missing parts from reference TRBV18 and TRBJ2-2): NAGVMQNPRHLVRRRGQEARLRCSPMKGHSHVYWYRQLPEEGLKFMVYLQKENIIDESGMPKERFSAEFPKEGPSILRIQQVVRGDSAAYFCASSPRMVGELFFGEGSRLTVL.

This chain links TRBV10-3 with TRBJ2-7; TCRdb selects TRBD1, and the lack of DNA leaves this call unchecked. Germline assignment: CDR1 ENHRY and CDR2 SYGVKD. The CDR3 runs to 19 residues. CDR3 protein: CAISENPVVRDRVSYEQYF.

The chain employs TRBV6-2 or TRBV6-3 and TRBJ2-5; TCRdb proposes TRBD2, but this gene call is untestable without DNA. CDR1 is MNHEY and CDR2 is SVGEGT in the germline V gene. The CDR3 is made up of 13 amino acids. The CDR3 loop is CATSRGALETQYF.

This rearrangement joins TRBV3-1 to TRBJ1-1. Germline V CDR1 and CDR2: LGHDT, YNNKEL (reference sequence). CDR3 length: 14 residues. CDR3 region: CASSQEPSGTEAFF.

The rearrangement uses TRBV21-1 and TRBJ1-5; TCRdb indicates TRBD1, and absent DNA this call remains unverified. TRBV21-1 is a pseudogene locus. This CDR3 contains 13 residues. The CDR3 sequence is CASSKGTGQPQNF.

The chain uses TRBV20-1 and TRBJ2-1; TCRdb outputs TRBD1, but without DNA this stays unchecked. The CDR3 covers 14 residues. Per germline, CDR1 DFQATT and CDR2 SNEGSKA (reference sequence). The chain's CDR3 is CSAPGGQLFNEQFF.

The chain employs TRBV5-6 and TRBJ2-2; TCRdb lists TRBD2, though no DNA is available to test this call. CDR1 and CDR2 (germline): SGHDT, YYEEEE. This CDR3 contains 15 residues. The CDR3 spells CASSLDSGGPGELFF.

The chain is built from TRBV4-1 and TRBJ1-1. Germline assignment: CDR1 MGHRA and CDR2 YSYEKL. The CDR3 loop spans 12 amino acids. CDR3 sequence reads: CASSHLDTEAFF.

This sequence joins TRBV6-2 or TRBV6-3 and TRBJ2-7; TCRdb's D call, TRBD2, is unchecked because there is no DNA. The germline CDR1 and CDR2 sequences are MNHEY and SVGEGT. The CDR3 totals 15 residues. CDR3 region: CASGPLAGSPYEQYF.

The rearrangement joins TRBV13 to TRBJ1-1; the TRBD1 assignment by TCRdb is unverifiable without DNA. Germline CDR1 is PRHDT and CDR2 is FYEKMQ (reference sequence). The CDR3 is 16 amino acids. The CDR3 loop is CASSAKPGLKKTEAFF. The variable domain in full, with the rest retrieved from reference TRBV13 and TRBJ1-1, is AAGVIQSPRHLIKEKRETATLKCYPIPRHDTVYWYQQGPGQDPQFLISFYEKMQSDKGSIPDRFSAQQFSDYHSELNMSSLELGDSALYFCASSAKPGLKKTEAFFGQGTRLTVV.

The chain carries TRBV29-1 and TRBJ1-1. Germline V CDR1 and CDR2: SQVTM, ANQGSEA. CDR3 length: 12 residues. The CDR3 region is CSVPEGTTEAFF.

This chain uses TRBV4-3 with TRBJ1-4. The CDR3 has 17 residues. Per germline, CDR1 LGHNA and CDR2 YSLEER. The CDR3 region is CASSQDRDFSTNEKLFF.

The chain combines TRBV6-5 with TRBJ2-3; the TCRdb call, TRBD1, lacks DNA for checking. The CDR3 is made up of 15 amino acids. Germline V gene lookup returns CDR1 MNHEY and CDR2 SVGAGI. The CDR3 is CASSADDRGQDTQYF.

The chain combines TRBV14 with TRBJ2-7; the TCRdb call, TRBD2, lacks DNA for checking. The CDR3 length is 18 residues. Germline V gives CDR1 SGHDN, CDR2 FVKESK. The CDR3 loop reads CASSLPSAGGSPAYEQYF. Based on the CDR3 plus reference TRBV14 and TRBJ2-7, the full variable domain is EAGVTQFPSHSVIEKGQTVTLRCDPISGHDNLYWYRRVMGKEIKFLLHFVKESKQDESGMPNNRFLAERTGGTYSTLKVQPAELEDSGVYFCASSLPSAGGSPAYEQYFGPGTRLTVT.

This CDR3 reads CASSILAGGSYNEQFF. V is TRBV7-3 and J is TRBJ2-1; the D call of TRBD2 rests on TCRdb alone, since no DNA is present to check it. This CDR3 is 16 amino acids long. The germline V gene encodes CDR1 SGHTA and CDR2 FQGTGA. Full variable domain (missing parts from reference TRBV7-3 and TRBJ2-1): GAGVSQTPSNKVTEKGKYVELRCDPISGHTALYWYRQSLGQGPEFLIYFQGTGAADDSGLPNDRFFAVRPEGSVSTLKIQRTERGDSAVYLCASSILAGGSYNEQFFGPGTRLTVL.

The chain carries TRBV12-3 or TRBV12-4 and TRBJ2-7; TCRdb's D call of TRBD1 is untestable without DNA. The CDR3 consists of 13 residues. This chain's CDR3 is CASSPQDRYEQYF.

CDR3 region: CASSSPVGSGGSTDTQYF. The V gene is TRBV7-2, the J gene TRBJ2-3; TCRdb proposes TRBD2, but this gene call is untestable without DNA. The CDR3 totals 18 residues. Germline V lookup: CDR1 SGHTA, CDR2 FQGNSA. Full variable domain (remainder filled in from reference TRBV7-2 and TRBJ2-3): GAGVSQSPSNKVTEKGKDVELRCDPISGHTALYWYRQSLGQGLEFLIYFQGNSAPDKSGLPSDRFSAERTGGSVSTLTIQRTQQEDSAVYLCASSSPVGSGGSTDTQYFGPGTRLTVL.